The 6 T cell receptor beta chains listed next were all sequenced from one sample in a study of blood T cell repertoires in COVID-19. The protocol was immunoSEQ multiplex PCR, while the TCRdb copy is restricted to in-frame clones and leaves out a portion. The table shows around 56,000 clones, with 81% occurring only once. The sequenced material came from peripheral blood. The receptors come from a woman aged 80 or older with active or convalescent COVID-19.

This clone was seen only once. The CDR3 region has the DNA TGTGCCAGCAGCCCCCGGGGAGCTAATGAAAAACTGTTTTTT. Translated, it gives CASSPRGANEKLFF. V usage is TRBV9 and J usage is TRBJ1-4; D not certain. There are 14 residues in the CDR3. The V end was cut by 4 bases, the J end by 3 bases, with 10 bases between. Germline V gene lookup returns CDR1 SGDLS and CDR2 YYNGEE.

The chain uses TRBV29-1 and TRBJ2-3; D is possibly TRBD2 (5 bases). Germline V CDR1 and CDR2: SQVTM, ANQGSEA. This CDR3 has 19 residues. V lost 5 bases and J 0 bases, leaving 27 bases between the germline ends. CDR3 sequence: CSVRVRTGWRLGSTDTQYF. The CDR3 DNA sequence: TGCAGCGTTCGAGTGAGGACTGGATGGCGCCTAGGGAGCACAGATACGCAGTATTTT.

This sequence joins TRBV18 and TRBJ1-1; 9 bases fit TRBD1. Trimming at V came to 3 bases and at J to 4 bases, leaving 3 bases not matched to a gene. Germline assignment: CDR1 KGHSH and CDR2 LQKENI. This CDR3 is built from 14 residues. CDR3 sequence: CASSPDRGITEAFF. CDR3 DNA sequence: TGTGCCAGCTCACCGGACAGGGGAATCACTGAAGCTTTCTTT.

The CDR3: CASIRQGAQGYTF. The DNA for the CDR3 is TGTGCCAGCATCCGACAGGGGGCGCAGGGCTACACCTTC. The V call is TRBV2, the J call TRBJ1-2; 10 nucleotides match TRBD1. Germline V lookup: CDR1 SNHLY, CDR2 FYNNEI. This CDR3 is built from 13 residues. V lost 7 bases to trimming and J lost 8 bases; unmatched junction nucleotides: 7.

The V call is TRBV20-1, the J call TRBJ1-5, with D unclear. With 3 bases removed from V and 0 bases from J, the gap between germline ends came to 12 bases. Germline CDR1 and CDR2: DFQATT and SNEGSKA (reference sequence). The CDR3 covers 15 residues. The chain's CDR3 is CSASGQDYSNQPQHF. CDR3 DNA sequence: TGCAGTGCTAGTGGGCAGGACTATAGCAATCAGCCCCAGCATTTT.

The CDR3 is CASSPSGALETQYF. The DNA of the CDR3 is TGTGCCAGCTCCCCTAGCGGGGCCCTAGAGACCCAGTACTTC. The chain employs TRBV18 and TRBJ2-5, with TRBD2 matching over 9 bases. Germline V gives CDR1 KGHSH, CDR2 LQKENI. V lost 6 bases, J lost 4 bases, and 6 bases stayed unmatched. The length of the CDR3 is 14 residues. Combining the CDR3 with reference TRBV18 and TRBJ2-5 gives the whole variable domain NAGVMQNPRHLVRRRGQEARLRCSPMKGHSHVYWYRQLPEEGLKFMVYLQKENIIDESGMPKERFSAEFPKEGPSILRIQQVVRGDSAAYFCASSPSGALETQYFGPGTRLLVL.